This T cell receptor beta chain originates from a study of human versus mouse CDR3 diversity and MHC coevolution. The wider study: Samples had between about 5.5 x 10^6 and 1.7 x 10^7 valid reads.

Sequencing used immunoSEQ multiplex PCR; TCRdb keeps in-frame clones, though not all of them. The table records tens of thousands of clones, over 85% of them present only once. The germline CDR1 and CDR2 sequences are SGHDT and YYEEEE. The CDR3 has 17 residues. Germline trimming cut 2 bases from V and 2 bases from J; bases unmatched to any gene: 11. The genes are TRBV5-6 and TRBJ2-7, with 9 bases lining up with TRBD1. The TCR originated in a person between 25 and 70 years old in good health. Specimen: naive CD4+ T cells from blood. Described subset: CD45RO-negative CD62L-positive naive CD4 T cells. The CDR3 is CASSLQGAADLTYEQYF. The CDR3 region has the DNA TGTGCCAGCAGCTTACAGGGGGCCGCAGATCTGACCTACGAGCAGTACTTC. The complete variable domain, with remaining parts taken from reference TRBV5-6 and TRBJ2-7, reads DAGVTQSPTHLIKTRGQQVTLRCSPKSGHDTVSWYQQALGQGPQFIFQYYEEEERQRGNFPDRFSGHQFPNYSSELNVNALLLGDSALYLCASSLQGAADLTYEQYFGPGTRLTVT.